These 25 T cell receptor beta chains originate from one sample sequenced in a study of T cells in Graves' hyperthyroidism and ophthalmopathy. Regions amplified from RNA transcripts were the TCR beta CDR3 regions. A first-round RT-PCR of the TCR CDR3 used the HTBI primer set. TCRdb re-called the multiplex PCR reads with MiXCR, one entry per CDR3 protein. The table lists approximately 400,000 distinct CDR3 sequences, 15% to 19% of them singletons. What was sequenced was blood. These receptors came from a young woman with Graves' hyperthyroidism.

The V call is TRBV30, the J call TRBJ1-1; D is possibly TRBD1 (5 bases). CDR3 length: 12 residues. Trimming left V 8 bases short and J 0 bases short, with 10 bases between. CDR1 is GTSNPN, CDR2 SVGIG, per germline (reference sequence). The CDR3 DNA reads TGTGCCAGGAAGGGACTGAACACTGAAGCTTTCTTT. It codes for CARKGLNTEAFF.

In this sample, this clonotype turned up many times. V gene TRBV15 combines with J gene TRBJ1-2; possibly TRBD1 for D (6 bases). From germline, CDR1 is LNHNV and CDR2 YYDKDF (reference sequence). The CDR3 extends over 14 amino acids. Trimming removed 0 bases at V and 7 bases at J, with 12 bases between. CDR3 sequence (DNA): TGTGCCACCAGCAGAGATAGGGGGTTCGGTGGCTACACCTTC. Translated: CATSRDRGFGGYTF.

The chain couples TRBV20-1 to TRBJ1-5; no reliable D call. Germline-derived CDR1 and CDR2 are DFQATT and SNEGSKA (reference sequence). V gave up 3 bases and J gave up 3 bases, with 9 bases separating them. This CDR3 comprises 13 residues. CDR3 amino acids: CSARTEYNQPQHF. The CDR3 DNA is TGCAGTGCTAGGACCGAATACAATCAGCCCCAGCATTTT.

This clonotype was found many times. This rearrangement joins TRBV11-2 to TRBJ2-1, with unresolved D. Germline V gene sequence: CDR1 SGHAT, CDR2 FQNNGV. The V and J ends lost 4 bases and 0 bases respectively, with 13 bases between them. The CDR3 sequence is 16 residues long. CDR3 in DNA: TGTGCCAGCAGCTCCGCCCCGCGCGGCTCCTACAATGAGCAGTTCTTC. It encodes CASSSAPRGSYNEQFF.

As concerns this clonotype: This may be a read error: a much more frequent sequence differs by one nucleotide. The CDR3 region is CASSFWTNSEQFF. The CDR3 DNA reads as TGTGCCAGCAGCTTCTGGACGAACAGTGAGCAGTTCTTC. The V gene is TRBV11-2, the J gene TRBJ2-1; D remains unclear. The CDR3 extends over 13 amino acids. Deletions cut 3 bases from V and 9 bases from J, with 12 bases between. The germline CDR1 and CDR2 sequences are SGHAT and FQNNGV.

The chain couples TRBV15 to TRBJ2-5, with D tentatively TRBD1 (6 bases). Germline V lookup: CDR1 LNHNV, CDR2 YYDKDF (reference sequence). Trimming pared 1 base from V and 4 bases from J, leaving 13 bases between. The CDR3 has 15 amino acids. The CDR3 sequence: CATSRGRQVLETQYF. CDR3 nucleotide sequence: TGTGCCACCAGCAGAGGACGACAGGTTTTAGAGACCCAGTACTTC.

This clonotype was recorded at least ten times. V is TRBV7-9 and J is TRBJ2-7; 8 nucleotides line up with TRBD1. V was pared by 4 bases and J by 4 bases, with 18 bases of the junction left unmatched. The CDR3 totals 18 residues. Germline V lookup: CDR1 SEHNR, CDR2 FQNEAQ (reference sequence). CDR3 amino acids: CASSSPVRTGKNYYEQYF. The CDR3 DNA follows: TGTGCCAGCAGCTCCCCCGTTAGGACAGGGAAGAACTATTACGAGCAGTACTTC.

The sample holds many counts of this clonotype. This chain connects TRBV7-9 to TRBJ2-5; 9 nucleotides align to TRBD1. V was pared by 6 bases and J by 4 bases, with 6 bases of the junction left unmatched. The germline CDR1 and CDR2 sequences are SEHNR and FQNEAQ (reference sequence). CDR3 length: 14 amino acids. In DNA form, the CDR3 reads TGTGCCAGCAGTTTCGGACAGGGGCGAGAGACCCAGTACTTC. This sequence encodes CASSFGQGRETQYF.

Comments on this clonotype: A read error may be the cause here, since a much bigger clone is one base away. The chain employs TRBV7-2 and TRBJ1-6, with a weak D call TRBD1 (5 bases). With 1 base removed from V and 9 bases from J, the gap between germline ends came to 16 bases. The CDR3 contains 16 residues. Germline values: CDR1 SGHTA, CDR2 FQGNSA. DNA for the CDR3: TGTGCCAGCAGCTTAGTCCCTCCAGGGACGGCTTCACCCCTCCACTTT. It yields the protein CASSLVPPGTASPLHF.

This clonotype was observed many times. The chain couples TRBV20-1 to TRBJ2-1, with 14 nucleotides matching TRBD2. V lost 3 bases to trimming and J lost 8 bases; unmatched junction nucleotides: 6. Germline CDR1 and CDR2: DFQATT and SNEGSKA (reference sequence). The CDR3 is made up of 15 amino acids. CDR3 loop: CSARRLAGGPDEQFF. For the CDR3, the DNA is TGCAGTGCTAGGAGACTAGCGGGAGGGCCGGATGAGCAGTTCTTC.

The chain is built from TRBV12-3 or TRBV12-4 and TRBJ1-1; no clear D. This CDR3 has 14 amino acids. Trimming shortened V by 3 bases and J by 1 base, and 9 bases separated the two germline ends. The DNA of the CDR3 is TGTGCCAGCAGTTTGGCGCTGACGAACACTGAAGCTTTCTTT. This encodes CASSLALTNTEAFF.

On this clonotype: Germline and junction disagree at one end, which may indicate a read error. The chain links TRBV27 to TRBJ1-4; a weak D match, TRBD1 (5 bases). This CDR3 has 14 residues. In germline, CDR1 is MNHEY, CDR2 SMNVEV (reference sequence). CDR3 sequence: CASSSDSGRENLFF. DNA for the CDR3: TGTGCCAGCAGTTCCGACAGCGGAAGGGAAAACCTGTTTTTT.

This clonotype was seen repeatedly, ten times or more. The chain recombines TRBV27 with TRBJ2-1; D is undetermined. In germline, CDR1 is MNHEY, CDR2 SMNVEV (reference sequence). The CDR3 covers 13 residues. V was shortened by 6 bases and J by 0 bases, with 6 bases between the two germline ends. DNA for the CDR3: TGTGCCAGCAGCGGCGACTCCTACAATGAGCAGTTCTTC. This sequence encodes CASSGDSYNEQFF.

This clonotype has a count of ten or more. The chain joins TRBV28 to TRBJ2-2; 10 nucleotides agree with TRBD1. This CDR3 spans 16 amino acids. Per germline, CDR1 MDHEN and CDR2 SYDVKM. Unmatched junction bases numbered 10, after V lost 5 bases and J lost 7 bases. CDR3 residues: CASSAVGTGVDGELFF. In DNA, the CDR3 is TGTGCCAGCAGTGCCGTCGGGACAGGGGTTGACGGGGAGCTGTTTTTT.

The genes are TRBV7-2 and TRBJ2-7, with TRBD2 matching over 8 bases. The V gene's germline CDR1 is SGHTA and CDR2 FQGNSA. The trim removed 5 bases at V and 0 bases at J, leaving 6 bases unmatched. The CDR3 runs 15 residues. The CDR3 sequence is CASSRPGGASYEQYF. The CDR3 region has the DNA TGTGCCAGCAGCCGTCCGGGGGGGGCCTCCTACGAGCAGTACTTC.

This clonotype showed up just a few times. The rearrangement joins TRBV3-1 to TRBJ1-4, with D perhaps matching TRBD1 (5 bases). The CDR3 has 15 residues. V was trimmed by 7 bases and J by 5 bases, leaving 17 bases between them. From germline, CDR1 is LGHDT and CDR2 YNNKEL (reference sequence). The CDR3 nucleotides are TGTGCCAGCACCCCCCGGCAGGGTCAAAATGAAAAACTGTTTTTT. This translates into CASTPRQGQNEKLFF.

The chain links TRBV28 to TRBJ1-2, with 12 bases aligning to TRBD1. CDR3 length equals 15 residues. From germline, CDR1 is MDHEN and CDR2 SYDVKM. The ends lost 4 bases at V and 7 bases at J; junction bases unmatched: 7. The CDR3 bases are TGTGCCAGCAGTTCGGGACAGGGGGCGTTCAGTGGCTACACCTTC. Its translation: CASSSGQGAFSGYTF.

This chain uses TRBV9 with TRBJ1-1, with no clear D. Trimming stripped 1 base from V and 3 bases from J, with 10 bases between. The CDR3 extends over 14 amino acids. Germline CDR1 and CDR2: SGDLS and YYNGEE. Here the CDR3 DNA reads TGTGCCAGCAGCGTACTGGGGTGGGACACTGAAGCTTTCTTT. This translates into CASSVLGWDTEAFF.

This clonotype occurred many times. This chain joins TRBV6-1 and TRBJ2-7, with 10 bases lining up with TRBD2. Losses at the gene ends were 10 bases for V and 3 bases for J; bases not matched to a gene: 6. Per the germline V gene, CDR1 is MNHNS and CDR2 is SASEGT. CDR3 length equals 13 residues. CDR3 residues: CATGRLAGYEQYF. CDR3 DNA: TGTGCCACCGGAAGACTAGCGGGCTACGAGCAGTACTTC.

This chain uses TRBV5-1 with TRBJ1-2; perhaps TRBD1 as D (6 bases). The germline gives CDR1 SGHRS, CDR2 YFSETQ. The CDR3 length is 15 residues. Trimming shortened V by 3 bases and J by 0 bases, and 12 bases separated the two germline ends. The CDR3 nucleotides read TGCGCCAGCAGCTCTCCGGGACACCCTAACTATGGCTACACCTTC. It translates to CASSSPGHPNYGYTF.

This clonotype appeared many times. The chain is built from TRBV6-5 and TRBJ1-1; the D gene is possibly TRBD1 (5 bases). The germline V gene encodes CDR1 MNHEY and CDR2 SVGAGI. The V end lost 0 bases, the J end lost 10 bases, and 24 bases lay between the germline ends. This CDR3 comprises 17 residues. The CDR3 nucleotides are TGTGCCAGCAGTTACTCGATGGGGGGGTCCTACCCGAGGGGAGCTTTCTTT. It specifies CASSYSMGGSYPRGAFF.

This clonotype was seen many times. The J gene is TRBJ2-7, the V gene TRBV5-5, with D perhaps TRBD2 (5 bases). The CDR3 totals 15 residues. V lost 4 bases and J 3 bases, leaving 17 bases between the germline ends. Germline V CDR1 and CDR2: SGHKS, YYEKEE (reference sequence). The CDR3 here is CASSRADGLNYEQYF. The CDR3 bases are TGTGCCAGCAGCCGAGCGGACGGATTGAACTACGAGCAGTACTTC.

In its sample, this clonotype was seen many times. The CDR3 DNA reads as TGTGCCAGCAGCTTTACTAATGAAAAACTGTTTTTT. Translating it yields CASSFTNEKLFF. The rearrangement joins TRBV13 to TRBJ1-4; no clear D. Germline V gives CDR1 PRHDT, CDR2 FYEKMQ (reference sequence). This CDR3 contains 12 residues. Trimming pared 3 bases from V and 2 bases from J, leaving 1 base between.

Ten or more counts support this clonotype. The CDR3 DNA follows: TGTGCCAGCAGTTATCGGACAGGGGATCCTCTTTACAATCAGCCCCAGCATTTT. Translating gives CASSYRTGDPLYNQPQHF. J is TRBJ1-5 and V is TRBV6-2 or TRBV6-3; 9 nucleotides align to TRBD1. Per the germline V gene, CDR1 is MNHEY and CDR2 is SVGEGT. V trimming: 3 bases; J trimming: 3 bases; junction bases outside the gene matches: 12. CDR3 length equals 18 residues.

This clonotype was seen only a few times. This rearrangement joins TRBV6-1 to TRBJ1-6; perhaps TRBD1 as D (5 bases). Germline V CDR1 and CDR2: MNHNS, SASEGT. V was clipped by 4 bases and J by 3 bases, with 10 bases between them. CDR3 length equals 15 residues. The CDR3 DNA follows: TGTGCCAGCAGTGGAGCGGGGCTCTATAATTCACCCCTCCACTTT. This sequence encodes CASSGAGLYNSPLHF.